The TCR beta chain under discussion was sequenced for a study of cytomegalovirus exposure and HLA in healthy donors. General study results and limits: Most likely, a cluster of highly shared sequence variants arose as a sequencing artifact.

As to this clone: The antigen is undetermined.

60 Vbeta and 13 Jbeta primers were used in PCR. Libraries were prepared by immunoSEQ multiplex PCR; TCRdb keeps only in-frame clonotypes and omits some of them. The data contain approximately 100,000 clones, more than 75% of them singletons. The V gene's germline CDR1 is MGHRA and CDR2 YSYEKL. The V and J ends lost 1 base and 1 base respectively, with 12 bases between them. CDR3 length equals 16 residues. V usage is TRBV4-1 and J usage is TRBJ2-3, with D possibly TRBD2 on 6 matching bases. Sequenced input: PBMCs. The sequence derives from a woman between 40 and 50 years old in good health and CMV-seronegative. The CDR3 sequence: CASSQGIGTGTDTQYF. The CDR3 nucleotides are TGCGCCAGCAGCCAAGGGATTGGGACTGGCACAGATACGCAGTATTTT.